The 9 T cell receptor beta chains listed next were all sequenced from one sample in a study of T cells after yellow fever vaccination. From the 5' RACE reads, TCRdb called clonotypes with MiXCR, one entry per CDR3 protein. The table lists about 260,000 distinct CDR3 sequences, about 5.2% of them singletons. The sequences come from CD4+ T cells sorted from PBMCs, collected on the day of the yellow fever booster vaccination. The receptors come from a man aged 18 to 29 who received the YFV17D yellow fever vaccine.

This clonotype was observed many times. The rearrangement joins TRBV4-1 to TRBJ2-7; D is perhaps TRBD2 (6 bases). Germline V CDR1 and CDR2: MGHRA, YSYEKL. CDR3 length: 14 residues. Trimming cost V 4 bases and J 2 bases, with 12 bases left between them. The CDR3 DNA sequence: TGCGCCAGCAGCCTGGGGACTTTGACCTACGAGCAGTACTTC. It translates to CASSLGTLTYEQYF.

This rearrangement joins TRBV20-1 to TRBJ2-3; D is ambiguous. Germline assignment: CDR1 DFQATT and CDR2 SNEGSKA (reference sequence). The CDR3 is 11 residues long. V gave up 6 bases and J gave up 0 bases, with 4 bases separating them. CDR3 nucleotides: TGCAGTGCAGCGAGCACAGATACGCAGTATTTT. Its translation is CSAASTDTQYF.

This clonotype was found many times. The rearrangement joins TRBV7-2 to TRBJ1-1; 7 nucleotides agree with TRBD1. Trimming cost V 5 bases and J 0 bases; bases outside gene matches: 12. CDR3 length: 17 residues. Germline V lookup: CDR1 SGHTA, CDR2 FQGNSA. Written as DNA, the CDR3 is TGTGCCAGCAGCCTAATGGCGACAGGGAACCTGAACACTGAAGCTTTCTTT. Its translation is CASSLMATGNLNTEAFF.

In this sample, this clonotype turned up many times. The V and J genes are TRBV20-1 and TRBJ2-3; 9 bases map to TRBD2. This CDR3 spans 14 amino acids. The junction had 8 bases not matched to a gene; V was cut back by 6 bases and J by 4 bases. Germline V gene data show CDR1 as DFQATT and CDR2 as SNEGSKA (reference sequence). The CDR3 DNA reads TGCAGTGCGGATGGGCGGGGGGGCTCAGATACGCAGTATTTT. It specifies CSADGRGGSDTQYF.

This clonotype was observed a few times. The V and J genes are TRBV20-1 and TRBJ2-3; possibly TRBD1 for D (7 bases). V was shortened by 2 bases and J by 2 bases, with 11 bases between the two germline ends. The CDR3 runs 14 residues. The germline V gene has CDR1 DFQATT and CDR2 SNEGSKA (reference sequence). CDR3 loop: CSARPGGPTDTQYF. DNA of the CDR3: TGCAGTGCTAGACCAGGGGGGCCCACAGATACGCAGTATTTT.

The chain uses TRBV9 and TRBJ2-2; 11 nucleotides agree with TRBD2. V gave up 0 bases and J gave up 8 bases; unmatched junction bases: 6. CDR3 length equals 16 residues. Germline V CDR1 and CDR2: SGDLS, YYNGEE. The CDR3 nucleotides are TGTGCCAGCAGCGTAGGACTAGCGGGGATCAGTGGGGAGCTGTTTTTT. The encoded protein is CASSVGLAGISGELFF.

This clonotype has a handful of counts. The chain employs TRBV30 and TRBJ2-5; 13 bases are a match to TRBD2. V lost 1 base to trimming and J lost 5 bases; unmatched junction nucleotides: 4. The CDR3 length is 15 residues. The V gene's germline CDR1 is GTSNPN and CDR2 SVGIG (reference sequence). The CDR3 DNA reads as TGTGCCTGGAGTGCAATACTAGCGGGGGGGGAGACCCAGTACTTC. Translating gives CAWSAILAGGETQYF.

This clonotype has a handful of counts. The rearrangement joins TRBV4-2 to TRBJ1-2; 7 nucleotides agree with TRBD1. Per the germline V gene, CDR1 is LGHNA and CDR2 is YNFKEQ. J gave up 7 bases and V 4 bases, and 15 bases lay outside the gene matches. CDR3 length: 16 residues. As DNA, the CDR3 is TGTGCCAGCAGCCTCATTGGCGAGGGGGCTTTGATTGGCTACACCTTC. Encoded protein: CASSLIGEGALIGYTF.

The V and J genes are TRBV28 and TRBJ2-1; TRBD2 agrees at 7 bases. J gave up 8 bases and V 6 bases, and 22 bases lay outside the gene matches. The CDR3 consists of 18 residues. CDR1 and CDR2 (germline): MDHEN, SYDVKM. CDR3 residues: CASSTPTLLRERGYEQFF. As DNA, the CDR3 is TGTGCCAGCAGCACCCCAACACTTTTGCGGGAGCGGGGCTATGAGCAGTTCTTC.